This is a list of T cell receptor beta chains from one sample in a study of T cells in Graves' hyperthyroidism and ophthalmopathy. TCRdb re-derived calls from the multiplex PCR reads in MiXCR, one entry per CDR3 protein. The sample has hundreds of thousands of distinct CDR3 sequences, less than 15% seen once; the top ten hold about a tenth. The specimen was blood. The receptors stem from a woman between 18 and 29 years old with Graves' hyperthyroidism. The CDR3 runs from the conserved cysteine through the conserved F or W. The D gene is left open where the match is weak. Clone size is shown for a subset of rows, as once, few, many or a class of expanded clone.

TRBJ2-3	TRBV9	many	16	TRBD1	TGTGCCAGCAGCGCCGCCCCGGGACAGGCCACAGATACGCAGTATTTT	CASSAAPGQATDTQYF
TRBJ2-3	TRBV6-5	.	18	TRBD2	TGTGCCAGCAGTTACTCAGGACTAGCGGGAACTACCACAGATACGCAGTATTTT	CASSYSGLAGTTTDTQYF
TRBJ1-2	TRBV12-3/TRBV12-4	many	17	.	TGTGCCAGCAGTTTTGATCATAGTTCCCGGAGGGGCTATGGCTACACCTTC	CASSFDHSSRRGYGYTF
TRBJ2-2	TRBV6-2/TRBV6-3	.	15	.	TGTGCCGGCCGAAACGGGGCCTCGAACACCGGGGAGCTGTTTTTT	CAGRNGASNTGELFF
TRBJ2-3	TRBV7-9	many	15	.	TGTGCCAGCAGCTCCATCTCTGGGAACATTGGGACGCAGTATTTT	CASSSISGNIGTQYF
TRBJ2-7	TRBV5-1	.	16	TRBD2	TGCGCCAGCAGCTTAGCGGGGGGGCAAAAAAACTACGAGCAGTACTTC	CASSLAGGQKNYEQYF
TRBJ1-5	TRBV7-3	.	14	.	TGTGCCAGCAGCTTAAGTAGGGCGCATCAGCCCCAGCATTTT	CASSLSRAHQPQHF
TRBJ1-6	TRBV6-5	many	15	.	TGTGCCAGCAGTTACTCGGTTAGGGACAATTCACCCCTCCACTTT	CASSYSVRDNSPLHF
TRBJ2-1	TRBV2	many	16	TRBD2	TGTGCCAGCAGGAAGACTAGCGGAAGCTCCTACAATGAGCAGTTCTTC	CASRKTSGSSYNEQFF
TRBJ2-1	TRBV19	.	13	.	TGTGCCAGTAGTATAGATCTAAGTAATGAGCAGTTCTTC	CASSIDLSNEQFF
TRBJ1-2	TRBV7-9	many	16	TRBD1	TGTGCCAGCAGCTTAGGAACGGGACAGGCCCCCTATGGCTACACCTTC	CASSLGTGQAPYGYTF
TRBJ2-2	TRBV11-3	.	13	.	TGTGCCAGCAGCCTTGACCGTTCCGGGGAGCTGTTTTTT	CASSLDRSGELFF
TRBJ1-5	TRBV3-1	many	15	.	TGTGCCAGCAGCCAAGATAGCGGGGACAATCAGCCCCAGCATTTT	CASSQDSGDNQPQHF
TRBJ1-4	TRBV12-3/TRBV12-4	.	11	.	TGTGCCAGCAGTGGAGATGAAAAACTGTTTTTT	CASSGDEKLFF
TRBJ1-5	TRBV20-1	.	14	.	TGCAGTGCTAGCAACGGGGGGGCAGGTCAGCCCCAGCATTTT	CSASNGGAGQPQHF
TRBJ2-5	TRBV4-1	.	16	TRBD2	TGCGCCAGCAGCTCACCCACGGCTAGCGGTGAAGAGACCCAGTACTTC	CASSSPTASGEETQYF
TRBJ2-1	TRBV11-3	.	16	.	TGTGCCAGCAGCTTACGTTTAAACGGGCCATGGGATGAGCAGTTCTTC	CASSLRLNGPWDEQFF
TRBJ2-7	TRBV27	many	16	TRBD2	TGTGCCAGCAGTTTAACCGGGACTAGCGGAGGGTACGAGCAGTACTTC	CASSLTGTSGGYEQYF
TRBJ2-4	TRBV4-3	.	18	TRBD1	TGCGCCAGCAGCCAAGTATCGTGGACAGGGGTAGCCAAAAACATTCAGTACTTC	CASSQVSWTGVAKNIQYF
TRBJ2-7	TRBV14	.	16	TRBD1	TGTGCCAGCAGCCAAGATCGTCGACAGGGAACCTACGAGCAGTACTTC	CASSQDRRQGTYEQYF
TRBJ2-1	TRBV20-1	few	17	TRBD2	TGCAGTGCTCCGGGACTAGCGGGAGTCTCCCACTACAATGAGCAGTTCTTC	CSAPGLAGVSHYNEQFF
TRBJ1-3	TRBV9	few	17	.	TGTGCCAGCAGCGTAGTTGACTCCCGGAGCTCTGGAAACACCATATATTTT	CASSVVDSRSSGNTIYF
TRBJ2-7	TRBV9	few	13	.	TGTGCCAGCAGCGTAACTAGTTTCCACGAGCAGTACTTC	CASSVTSFHEQYF
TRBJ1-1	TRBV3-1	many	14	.	TGTGCCAGCAGCCAAGGACAGGTTAACACTGAAGCTTTCTTT	CASSQGQVNTEAFF
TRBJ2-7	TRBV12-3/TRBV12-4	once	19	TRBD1	TGTGCCAGCAGGCCCGGGACAGGGGGCGAATCGATACCTTACAATGAGCAGTACTTC	CASRPGTGGESIPYNEQYF
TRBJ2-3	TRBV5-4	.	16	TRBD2	TGTGCCAGCAGCTTTGCTAGCGGATACCTTGGAGATACGCAGTATTTT	CASSFASGYLGDTQYF
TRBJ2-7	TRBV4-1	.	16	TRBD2	TGCGCCAGCAGCCACCACCGACTAGCGGGAGGCAGAGAGCAGTACTTC	CASSHHRLAGGREQYF
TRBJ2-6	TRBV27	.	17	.	TGTGCCAGCAGGGGCATTCAAGGCCCATCTGGGGCCAACGTCCTGACTTTC	CASRGIQGPSGANVLTF
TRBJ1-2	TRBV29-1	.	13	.	TGCAGCGGCTCCGGGACCCACATGAACGGCTACACCTTC	CSGSGTHMNGYTF
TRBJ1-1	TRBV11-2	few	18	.	TGTGCCAGCAGCCCAATACAGGCCGATAGGGGGGGGAACACTGAAGCTTTCTTT	CASSPIQADRGGNTEAFF
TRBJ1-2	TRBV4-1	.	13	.	TGCGCCAGCAGCCAAGTCGGGACCTATGGCTACACCTTC	CASSQVGTYGYTF
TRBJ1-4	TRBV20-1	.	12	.	TGCAGTGCTAGGTCCTCAAATGAAAAACTGTTTTTT	CSARSSNEKLFF
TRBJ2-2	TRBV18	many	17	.	TGTGCCAGCTCACCCCCCGGGGGGACACCTTACACCGGGGAGCTGTTTTTT	CASSPPGGTPYTGELFF
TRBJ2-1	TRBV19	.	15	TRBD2	TGTGCCAGTAGTCCCGTAGCGGGAGGTTTCTATGAGCAGTTCTTC	CASSPVAGGFYEQFF
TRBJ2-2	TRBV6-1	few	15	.	TGTGCCAGCAGTGAATGGACTACTATATTAGGGGAGCTGTTTTTT	CASSEWTTILGELFF
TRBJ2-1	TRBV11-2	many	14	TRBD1	TGTGCCAGCCGATACACAGGGGGCTGGAATGAGCAGTTCTTC	CASRYTGGWNEQFF
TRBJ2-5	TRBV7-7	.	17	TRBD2	TGTGCTAGCAGCTCCCTACTAGCGGGGGGTCTCCAAGAGACCCAGTACTTC	CASSSLLAGGLQETQYF
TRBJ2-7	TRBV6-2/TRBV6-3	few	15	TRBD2	TGTGCCAGCAGAGGATGGCTAGCGGGAACTTACGAGCAGTACTTC	CASRGWLAGTYEQYF
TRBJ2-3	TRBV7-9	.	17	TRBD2	TGTGCCAGCACTTTCGTGGGGTCTAGCGGGTGGACAGATACGCAGTATTTT	CASTFVGSSGWTDTQYF
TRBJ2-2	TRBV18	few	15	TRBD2	TGTGCCAGCTCACCTTCAAGCGGGGGCACCGGGGAGCTGTTTTTT	CASSPSSGGTGELFF
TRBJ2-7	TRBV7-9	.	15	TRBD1	TGTGCCAGCGGCAAATCCGGGACAGGGGAGTACGAGCAGTACTTC	CASGKSGTGEYEQYF
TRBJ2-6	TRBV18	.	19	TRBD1	TGTGCCAGCTCAGCTGGCCTAGGGGGCATTAGCTCTGGGGCCAACGTCCTGACTTTC	CASSAGLGGISSGANVLTF
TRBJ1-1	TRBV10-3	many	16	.	TGTGCCATCAGTGACAATTTTATCGGGACGAACACTGAAGCTTTCTTT	CAISDNFIGTNTEAFF
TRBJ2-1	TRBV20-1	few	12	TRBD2	TGCAGTGCTAGGCTAGCGGACAATGAGCAGTTCTTC	CSARLADNEQFF